A selection of T cell receptor beta chains follows, all from one sample in a study of blood T cell repertoires in COVID-19. Sequenced by immunoSEQ multiplex PCR; TCRdb stores in-frame clones only, minus some. The sample includes some 290,000 clones, under 95% seen only once; the top ten take approximately 2.5%. The sample consisted of PBMCs or T cells enriched from blood (not recorded which). These receptors all stem from a middle-aged woman with acute COVID-19. CDR3s include the opening cysteine and the closing phenylalanine or tryptophan. Fields, in order: J gene, D gene, clone size, V gene, CDR3 DNA, CDR3 protein. The D gene is left open where the match is weak. Not all rows give a size; the values are once, few, many and, for expanded clones, a class.

TRBJ1-2,-,-,TRBV5-1,TGCGCCAGCAGCTTGGTTTCGGGGTATGGCTACACCTTC,CASSLVSGYGYTF
TRBJ1-1,-,-,TRBV5-6,TGTGCCAGCAGCTGGGGACAGAACACTGAAGCTTTCTTT,CASSWGQNTEAFF
TRBJ2-1,-,once,TRBV7-9,TGTGCCAGCAGCTACGGAGGGCAGTTCTTC,CASSYGGQFF
TRBJ2-3,TRBD1,-,TRBV7-3,TGTGCCAGCAGCTATTCTGGGACAGGGGTTGATACGCAGTATTTT,CASSYSGTGVDTQYF
TRBJ2-3,TRBD2,-,TRBV7-9,TGTGCCAGCAGCTCCAGGGACTTAGCGGGAGGGCCGACAGATACGCAGTATTTT,CASSSRDLAGGPTDTQYF
TRBJ2-3,TRBD2,-,TRBV6-2/TRBV6-3,TGTGCCAGCAGTTTTCTAGCGGCTAGCACAGATACGCAGTATTTT,CASSFLAASTDTQYF
TRBJ1-4,TRBD1,-,TRBV9,TGTGCCAGCAGCGCCAGGGGACAGGGTAATTCTAATGAAAAACTGTTTTTT,CASSARGQGNSNEKLFF
TRBJ2-5,-,-,TRBV30,TGTGCCTGGAGACCGCAGGAAGGGACCCAGTACTTC,CAWRPQEGTQYF
TRBJ1-2,TRBD1,-,TRBV19,TGTGCCACCCCAGACACAGGGGCTGGGTATGGCTACACCTTC,CATPDTGAGYGYTF
TRBJ1-1,TRBD1,-,TRBV6-2/TRBV6-3,TGTGCCAGCAGTTACCGGGGACAGTTTAAAGCTTTCTTT,CASSYRGQFKAFF
TRBJ2-1,TRBD2,-,TRBV3-1/TRBV3-2,TGTGCCAGCAGCCAAGATCGCGGGGGGGGCTCCTACAATGAGCAGTTCTTC,CASSQDRGGGSYNEQFF
TRBJ1-5,-,-,TRBV11-2,TGTGCCAGCAGCCCAGGGGAGCCTGGCGTCAATCAGCCCCAGCATTTT,CASSPGEPGVNQPQHF
TRBJ2-1,TRBD2,-,TRBV6-5,TGTGCCAGCAGTTACCCGGGACTAGCGGGGGGGGTTGAGCAGTTCTTC,CASSYPGLAGGVEQFF
TRBJ1-2,TRBD1,once,TRBV5-1,TGCGCCAGCAGCTTGGTACCGGGACAGACTAGATTAAGCTATGGCTACACCTTC,CASSLVPGQTRLSYGYTF
TRBJ1-2,TRBD1,-,TRBV20-1,TGCAGTGCTAGTACGACAGGGGGTGGCTACACCTTC,CSASTTGGGYTF
TRBJ1-1,-,-,TRBV3-1/TRBV3-2,TGTGCCAGCAGGCGAAACACTGAAGCTTTCTTT,CASRRNTEAFF
TRBJ2-2,-,-,TRBV7-2,TGTGCCAGCAGCTCCAGGGGCCACATCACCGGGGAGCTGTTTTTT,CASSSRGHITGELFF
TRBJ2-1,TRBD1,-,TRBV28,TGTGCCAGCAGTCCTGACAGGGAGACCTACAATGAGCAGTTCTTC,CASSPDRETYNEQFF
TRBJ2-1,TRBD1,-,TRBV25-1,TGTGCCAGCAGTGAGTTATTGGACAGGGACTACAATGAGCAGTTCTTC,CASSELLDRDYNEQFF
TRBJ2-7,TRBD2,-,TRBV3-1/TRBV3-2,TGTGCCAGCAGCCAAGTCAGACTAGCGGGAGCCCCTGCTGGATACGAGCAGTACTTC,CASSQVRLAGAPAGYEQYF
TRBJ2-7,TRBD2,-,TRBV2,TGTGCCAGCCACTCTAGCGGGAATTACGAGCAGTACTTC,CASHSSGNYEQYF
TRBJ1-4,-,-,TRBV6-5,TGTGCCAGCAAACCGGGGGGTTTGGGTGAAAAACTGTTTTTT,CASKPGGLGEKLFF
TRBJ2-6,-,-,TRBV4-2,TGTGCCAGCAGCCCGCCCCCGGGGATCAGCACCCTCTCTGGGGCCAACGTCCTGACTTTC,CASSPPPGISTLSGANVLTF
TRBJ1-1,-,-,TRBV6-5,TGTGCCAGCAGTTACCGTGGTTGGGGCGGGAACACTGAAGCTTTCTTT,CASSYRGWGGNTEAFF
TRBJ2-3,TRBD1,once,TRBV5-1,TGCGCCAGCAGCTTGGCCCCTGGACAGGGGGCAGATACGCAGTATTTT,CASSLAPGQGADTQYF
TRBJ2-1,-,-,TRBV3-1/TRBV3-2,TGTGCCAGCAGCCAAGGGCCAATCCGCTCCTACAATGAGCAGTTCTTC,CASSQGPIRSYNEQFF
TRBJ1-2,-,-,TRBV29-1,TGCAGCGTTGTGGGGGGGTCCAGGACCGATCCTAACTATGGCTACACCTTC,CSVVGGSRTDPNYGYTF
TRBJ2-7,-,-,TRBV28,TGTGCCAGCAGCCAGGGCTACGAGCAGTACTTC,CASSQGYEQYF
TRBJ2-3,TRBD2,-,TRBV27,TGTGCCAGCAGTTTACCTGGGACTAGCGGGGGTGGAGATACGCAGTATTTT,CASSLPGTSGGGDTQYF
TRBJ2-2,TRBD2,-,TRBV7-2,TGTGCCAGCAAACTACTGGGACTAGCGGGAATAGTTGACACCGGGGAGCTGTTTTTT,CASKLLGLAGIVDTGELFF
TRBJ2-4,-,-,TRBV5-6,TGTGCCAGCAGCTTGCCCAATCCGGGACATGGAGACATTCAGTACTTC,CASSLPNPGHGDIQYF
TRBJ2-7,TRBD1,-,TRBV28,TGTGCCAGCAGTGTGACAGGGGGCAAGTCCTACGAGCAGTACTTC,CASSVTGGKSYEQYF
TRBJ1-5,-,-,TRBV27,TGTGCCAGCAACAGGGTTCTTCAGCCCCAGCATTTT,CASNRVLQPQHF
TRBJ1-2,-,-,TRBV2,TGTGCCAGCAGTGAGCCAGGGTTCTATGGCTACACCTTC,CASSEPGFYGYTF
TRBJ2-3,-,-,TRBV30,TGTGCCTGGGTAAGGGCGGGGAGCACAGATACGCAGTATTTT,CAWVRAGSTDTQYF
TRBJ2-5,-,-,TRBV6-1,TGTGCCAGCAGTGAGTCCCGGGTACAAGAGACCCAGTACTTC,CASSESRVQETQYF
TRBJ1-6,TRBD1,-,TRBV7-2,TGTGCCAGCAGCTTCCCGACAGGGGATCGGTCACCCCTCCACTTT,CASSFPTGDRSPLHF
TRBJ1-1,TRBD1,-,TRBV28,TGTGCCAGCAGTCTCGTTCAGGGGGCGCGGGCTGAAGCTTTCTTT,CASSLVQGARAEAFF
TRBJ2-5,TRBD2,few,TRBV9,TGTGCCAGCAGCGTTCAAGGGAGGGCAGGGGAGACCCAGTACTTC,CASSVQGRAGETQYF
TRBJ2-1,TRBD1,-,TRBV19,TGTGCCAGTAGTATAGGGGACAGGGCCTGGGCCCAGCAGTTCTTC,CASSIGDRAWAQQFF
TRBJ2-3,TRBD2,once,TRBV28,TGTGCCAGCAGTTTAGCTGGCGGGACTAGCGGGGGGGCCCTAGGATTGCCAGATACGCAGTATTTT,CASSLAGGTSGGALGLPDTQYF
TRBJ1-2,-,-,TRBV21-1,TGTGCCAGCATCAGTTTGTATGGCTACACCTTC,CASISLYGYTF
TRBJ1-2,TRBD1,-,TRBV5-6,TGTGCCAGCAGTTTGGACAGGGATGGCTACACCTTC,CASSLDRDGYTF
TRBJ2-3,TRBD2,-,TRBV24-1,TGTGCCACCAGTGACCCCAGCGGGAGATACGCAGATACGCAGTATTTT,CATSDPSGRYADTQYF
TRBJ2-3,TRBD2,-,TRBV10-3,TGTGCCATCAGTAGAGAAAATCAATTAGCGGGGGGTATGACAGATACGCAGTATTTT,CAISRENQLAGGMTDTQYF
TRBJ1-1,-,-,TRBV5-4,TGTGCCAGCAGCCCCGACAGGTGGGGAGCTGAAGCTTTCTTT,CASSPDRWGAEAFF
TRBJ2-4,TRBD1,-,TRBV18,TGTGCCAGCTCACCTGACAGGGCGGCCAAAAACATTCAGTACTTC,CASSPDRAAKNIQYF
TRBJ1-4,-,-,TRBV7-9,TGTGCCAAGGCGGGGGTGACGACTGAAAAACTGTTTTTT,CAKAGVTTEKLFF
TRBJ1-1,TRBD1,-,TRBV24-1,TGTGCCACCCCGGACGGGGACAGGGGATTTAAGGGTGAAGCTTTCTTT,CATPDGDRGFKGEAFF
TRBJ1-2,-,once,TRBV6-1,TGTGCCAGCAGTGACCCCGCACAGGGCACCCTAGATGGCTACACCTTC,CASSDPAQGTLDGYTF
TRBJ1-3,TRBD1,-,TRBV19,TGTGCCAGTAGTACAGGGGGCTCTGGAAACACCATATATTTT,CASSTGGSGNTIYF
TRBJ2-3,-,few,TRBV6-5,TGTGCCAGCAGTTACTTAGGAGGTACGCAGTATTTT,CASSYLGGTQYF
TRBJ2-2,-,-,TRBV7-2,TGTGCCAGCAGCCTCATGGGGCCCCTAAACACCGGGGAGCTGTTTTTT,CASSLMGPLNTGELFF